Below, one TCR beta chain is given with its context. TCRdb's copy holds only in-frame clones and misses some; the assay was immunoSEQ multiplex PCR. The sample lists approximately 92,000 clones, around three quarters occurring once. The sample comes from a study of blood T cell repertoires in COVID-19. Trimming cost V 1 base and J 9 bases; bases outside gene matches: 7. CDR1 KGHSH and CDR2 LQKENI come from the germline V gene. The CDR3 is 15 amino acids. The source material was peripheral blood. This TCR derives from a woman aged 55-69 years in a cohort sampled during active or convalescent COVID-19. V gene TRBV18 combines with J gene TRBJ2-1; 9 bases agree with TRBD2. CDR3 amino acids: CASSPLGTSRGEQFF. The CDR3, as DNA: TGTGCCAGCTCACCACTGGGGACTAGCAGGGGTGAGCAGTTCTTC.